This TCR beta chain was captured in a study of OX40 agonist ivuxolimab in advanced cancers. Study in general: Six ivuxolimab dose levels, 0.01 to 10 mg/kg, were given intravenously every 2 weeks.

To note about this clone: The antigen remains unidentified.

Assay: immunoSEQ multiplex PCR; the TCRdb copy retains only in-frame clones and omits some. The sample lists some 11,000 clones; under 80% were seen once. Study-level findings and limits: Certain nonresponding patients likewise had low normalized T-cell clonal expansion.

Germline V gene data show CDR1 as MDHEN and CDR2 as SYDVKM. V lost 3 bases and J lost 4, with 12 bases in between. The CDR3 loop spans 14 amino acids. V is TRBV28 and J is TRBJ1-2; D perhaps matches TRBD1 (6 bases). This clonotype was obtained from an adult with an advanced solid tumor such as melanoma, head and neck, liver or kidney cancer. The sample here was CD4+ or CD8+ T cells sorted from blood, taken in a trial of the OX40 agonist ivuxolimab. The CDR3 spells CASSFGSDSYGYTF. The CDR3 nucleotides are TGTGCCAGCAGTTTTGGTTCGGACAGCTATGGCTACACCTTC.